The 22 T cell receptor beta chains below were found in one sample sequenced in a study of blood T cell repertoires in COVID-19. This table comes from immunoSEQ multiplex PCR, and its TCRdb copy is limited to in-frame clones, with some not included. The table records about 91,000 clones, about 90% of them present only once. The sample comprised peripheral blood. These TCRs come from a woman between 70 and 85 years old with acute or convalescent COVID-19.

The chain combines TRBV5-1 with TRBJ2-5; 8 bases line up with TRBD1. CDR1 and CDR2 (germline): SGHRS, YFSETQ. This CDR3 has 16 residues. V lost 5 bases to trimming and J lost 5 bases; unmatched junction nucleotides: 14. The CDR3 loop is CASRRDRGTFMETQYF. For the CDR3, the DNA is TGCGCCAGCAGACGAGACAGGGGAACATTCATGGAGACCCAGTACTTC.

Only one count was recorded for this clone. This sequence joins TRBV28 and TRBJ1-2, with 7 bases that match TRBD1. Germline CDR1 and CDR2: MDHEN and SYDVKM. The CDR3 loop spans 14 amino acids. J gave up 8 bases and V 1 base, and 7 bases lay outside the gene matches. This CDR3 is CASSLLPGQSGYTF. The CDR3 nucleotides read TGTGCCAGCAGTTTATTGCCGGGACAGAGCGGCTACACCTTC.

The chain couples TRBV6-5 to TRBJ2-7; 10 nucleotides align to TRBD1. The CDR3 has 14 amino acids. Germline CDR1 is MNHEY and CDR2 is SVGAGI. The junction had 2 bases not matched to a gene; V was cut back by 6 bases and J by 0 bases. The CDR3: CASRTGGASYEQYF. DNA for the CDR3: TGTGCCAGCAGGACAGGGGGCGCCTCCTACGAGCAGTACTTC.

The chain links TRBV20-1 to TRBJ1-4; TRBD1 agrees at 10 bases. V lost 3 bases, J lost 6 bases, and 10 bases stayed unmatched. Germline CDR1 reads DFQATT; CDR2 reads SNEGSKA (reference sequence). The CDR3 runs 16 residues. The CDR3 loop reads CSASGGTGATDEKLFF. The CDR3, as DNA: TGCAGTGCTAGTGGTGGGACAGGGGCGACCGATGAAAAACTGTTTTTT.

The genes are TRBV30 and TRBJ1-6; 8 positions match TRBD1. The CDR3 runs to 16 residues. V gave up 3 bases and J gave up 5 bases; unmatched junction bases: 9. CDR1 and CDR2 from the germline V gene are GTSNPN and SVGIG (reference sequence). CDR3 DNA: TGTGCCTGGAGAATCCTGAACAGGGGGAATAATTCACCCCTCCACTTT. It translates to CAWRILNRGNNSPLHF.

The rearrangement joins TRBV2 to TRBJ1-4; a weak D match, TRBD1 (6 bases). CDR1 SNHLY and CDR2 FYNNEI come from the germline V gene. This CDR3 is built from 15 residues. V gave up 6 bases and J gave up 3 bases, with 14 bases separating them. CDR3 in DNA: TGTGCCAGCAGACGAACAGGGTCTCCTAATGAAAAACTGTTTTTT. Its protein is CASRRTGSPNEKLFF.

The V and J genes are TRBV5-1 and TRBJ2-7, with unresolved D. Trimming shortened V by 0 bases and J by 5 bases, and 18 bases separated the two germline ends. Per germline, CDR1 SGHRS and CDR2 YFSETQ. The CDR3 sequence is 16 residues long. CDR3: CASSLGLVTVPNEQYF. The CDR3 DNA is TGCGCCAGCAGCTTGGGGTTGGTTACGGTACCAAACGAGCAGTACTTC.

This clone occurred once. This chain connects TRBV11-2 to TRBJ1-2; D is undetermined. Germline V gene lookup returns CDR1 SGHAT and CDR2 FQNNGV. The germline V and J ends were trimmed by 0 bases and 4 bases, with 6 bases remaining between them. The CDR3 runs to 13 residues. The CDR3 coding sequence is TGTGCCAGCAGCTTAGATCCTGTCTATGGCTACACCTTC. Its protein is CASSLDPVYGYTF.

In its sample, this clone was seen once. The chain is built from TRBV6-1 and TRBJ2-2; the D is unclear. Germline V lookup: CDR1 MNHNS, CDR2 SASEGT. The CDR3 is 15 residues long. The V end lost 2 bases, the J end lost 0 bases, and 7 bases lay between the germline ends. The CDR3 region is CASSESFSNTGELFF. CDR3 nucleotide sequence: TGTGCCAGCAGTGAATCCTTCTCGAACACCGGGGAGCTGTTTTTT.

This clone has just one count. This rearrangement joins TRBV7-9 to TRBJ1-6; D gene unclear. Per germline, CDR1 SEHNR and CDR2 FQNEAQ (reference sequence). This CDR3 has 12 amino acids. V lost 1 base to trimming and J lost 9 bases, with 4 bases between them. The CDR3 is CASSLDGSPLHF. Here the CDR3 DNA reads TGTGCCAGCAGCTTAGACGGTTCACCCCTCCACTTT. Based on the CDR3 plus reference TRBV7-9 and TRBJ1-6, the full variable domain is DTGVSQNPRHKITKRGQNVTFRCDPISEHNRLYWYRQTLGQGPEFLTYFQNEAQLEKSRLLSDRFSAERPKGSFSTLEIQRTEQGDSAMYLCASSLDGSPLHFGNGTRLTVT.

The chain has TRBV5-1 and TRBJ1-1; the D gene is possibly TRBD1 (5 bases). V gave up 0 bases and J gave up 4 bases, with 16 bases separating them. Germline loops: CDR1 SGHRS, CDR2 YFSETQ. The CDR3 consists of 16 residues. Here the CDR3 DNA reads TGCGCCAGCAGCTTGGGGCCCGGGGGAGAATCCACTGAAGCTTTCTTT. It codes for CASSLGPGGESTEAFF.

CDR3 nucleotide sequence: TGTGCCAGCACCACCGTGACAGGGCTGGTTGCGGAAAAACTGTTTTTT. Translating it yields CASTTVTGLVAEKLFF. The V call is TRBV7-9, the J call TRBJ1-4; 7 positions agree with TRBD1. CDR3 length equals 16 residues. With 7 bases clipped from V and 8 bases from J, the junction kept 16 bases outside the gene matches. Germline V gene data show CDR1 as SEHNR and CDR2 as FQNEAQ (reference sequence).

The DNA of the CDR3 is TGTGCCAGCGAAGAAGACGGACACCGCTACGAGCAGTACTTC. Encoded protein: CASEEDGHRYEQYF. The chain carries TRBV28 and TRBJ2-7; the D gene is possibly TRBD1 (5 bases). V lost 8 bases and J 3 bases, leaving 17 bases between the germline ends. The CDR3 runs to 14 residues. Germline V CDR1 and CDR2: MDHEN, SYDVKM.

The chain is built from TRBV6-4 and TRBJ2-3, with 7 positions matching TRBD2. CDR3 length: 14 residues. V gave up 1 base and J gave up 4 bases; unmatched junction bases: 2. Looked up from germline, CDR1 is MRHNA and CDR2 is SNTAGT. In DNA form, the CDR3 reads TGTGCCAGCAGTGACTGGGGAGGGGCAGATACGCAGTATTTT. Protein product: CASSDWGGADTQYF.

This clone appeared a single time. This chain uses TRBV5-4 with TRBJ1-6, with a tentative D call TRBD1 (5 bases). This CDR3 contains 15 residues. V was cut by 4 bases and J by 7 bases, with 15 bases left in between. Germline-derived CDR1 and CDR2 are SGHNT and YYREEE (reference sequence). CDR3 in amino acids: CASSVGAGNNSPLHF. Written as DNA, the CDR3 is TGTGCCAGCAGCGTCGGGGCGGGGAACAATTCACCCCTCCACTTT.

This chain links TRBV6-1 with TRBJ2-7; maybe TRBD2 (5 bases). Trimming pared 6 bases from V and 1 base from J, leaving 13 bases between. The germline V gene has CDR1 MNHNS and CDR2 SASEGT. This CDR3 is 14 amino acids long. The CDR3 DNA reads TGTGCCAGCAGCAGCACCCGAGGGTCCTACGAGCAGTACTTC. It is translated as CASSSTRGSYEQYF.

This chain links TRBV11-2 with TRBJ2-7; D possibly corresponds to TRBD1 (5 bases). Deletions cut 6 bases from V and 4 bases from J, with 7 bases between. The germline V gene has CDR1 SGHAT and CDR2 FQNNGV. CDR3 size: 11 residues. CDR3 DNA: TGTGCCAGCAGTACAGGATACGAGCAGTACTTC. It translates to CASSTGYEQYF.

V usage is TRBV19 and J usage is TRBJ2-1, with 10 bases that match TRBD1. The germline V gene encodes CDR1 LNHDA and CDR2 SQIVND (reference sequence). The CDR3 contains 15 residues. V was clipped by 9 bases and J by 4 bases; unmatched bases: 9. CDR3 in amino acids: CASRQDRGEYNEQFF. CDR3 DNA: TGTGCCAGCCGTCAGGACAGGGGGGAATACAATGAGCAGTTCTTC.

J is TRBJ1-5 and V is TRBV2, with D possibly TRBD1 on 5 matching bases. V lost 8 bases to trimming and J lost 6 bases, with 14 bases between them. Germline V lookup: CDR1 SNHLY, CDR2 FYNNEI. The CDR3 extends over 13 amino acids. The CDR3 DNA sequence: TGTGCCAGCCAGAAAGCAGGGCCTCAGCCCCAGCATTTT. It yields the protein CASQKAGPQPQHF.

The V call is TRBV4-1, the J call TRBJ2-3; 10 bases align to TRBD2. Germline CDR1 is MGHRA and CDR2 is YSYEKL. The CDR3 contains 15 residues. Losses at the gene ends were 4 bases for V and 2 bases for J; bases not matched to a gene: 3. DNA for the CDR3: TGCGCCAGCAGCCCGACTAGCGGGTTCACAGATACGCAGTATTTT. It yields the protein CASSPTSGFTDTQYF.

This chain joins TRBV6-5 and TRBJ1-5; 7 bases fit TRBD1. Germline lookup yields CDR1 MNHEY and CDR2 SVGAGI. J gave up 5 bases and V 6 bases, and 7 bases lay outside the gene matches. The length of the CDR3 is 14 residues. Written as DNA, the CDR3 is TGTGCCAGCAGCGCGGGACAGAATGATCAGCCCCAGCATTTT. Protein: CASSAGQNDQPQHF.

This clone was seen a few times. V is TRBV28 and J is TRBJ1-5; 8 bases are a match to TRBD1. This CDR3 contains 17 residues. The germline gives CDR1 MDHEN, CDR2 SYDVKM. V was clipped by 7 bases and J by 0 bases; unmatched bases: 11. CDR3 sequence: CASTEIGQGHSNQPQHF. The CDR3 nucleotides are TGTGCCAGCACCGAAATTGGACAGGGACATAGCAATCAGCCCCAGCATTTT.